This T cell receptor (beta chain) was obtained from a study of blood T cell repertoires in COVID-19. In the authors' workflow: From reference gene primer amplification, estimates of nucleated cell counts were derived. Sequenced by immunoSEQ multiplex PCR; TCRdb stores in-frame clones only, minus some. For V, J and clone size, that table is used; D and trimming come from the DNA. The repertoire has a few hundred thousand clones, roughly 86% of them found once; the top ten carry 2.5% to 3%. V was clipped by 3 bases and J by 5 bases, with 13 bases between them. The CDR3 spans 15 residues. CDR1 is ENHRY and CDR2 is SYGVKD in the germline V gene. Ages ranged from about 18 to 89 years, with residence in around 24 US areas. Participant-given clinical history determined each cohort assignment.

The rearrangement links TRBV10-3 to TRBJ2-2; no clear D. This clonotype was obtained from a woman between 50 and 59 years old who had been exposed to COVID-19. The specimen sequenced was PBMCs or T cells enriched from blood (not recorded which). The CDR3 here is CAISEVVSYTGELFF. For the CDR3, the DNA is TGTGCCATCAGTGAAGTAGTCTCCTATACCGGGGAGCTGTTTTTT.